This record covers a single TCR beta chain. Its cognate antigen is unknown. These data originate in a study of CD4 T cells in relation to SARS-CoV-2 and coronaviruses. Study background: Controls used an HIV-1 Nef peptide pool or no peptide.

Unexposed donor CD4+ T cells date from about 2011-2019, before the COVID-19 pandemic. The cells were cultured for roughly 11 days before CD4+ T cells were isolated. Each well had a few million PBMCs in about 5% human AB serum with IL-2. Repertoires were generated with immunoSEQ multiplex PCR, while TCRdb's copy carries only in-frame clones and drops some. The sample yields approximately 17,000 clones, about four fifths seen once. CDR1 is MNHEY, CDR2 SVGAGI, per germline. CDR3 length equals 14 residues. Trimming pared 6 bases from V and 11 bases from J, leaving 20 bases between. The sequencing sample was made of CD4+ T cells from PBMCs, cultured in vitro. The rearrangement links TRBV6-5 to TRBJ2-1, with a weak D call TRBD2 (8 bases). The TCR originated in a human donor in good health. CDR3 region: CASSANTGGGKQFF. CDR3 sequence (DNA): TGTGCCAGCAGCGCCAATACGGGAGGGGGCAAGCAGTTCTTC.